The 13 T cell receptor beta chains presented below share a single source sample, sequenced in a study of beta chain features in type 1 diabetes. TCRB transcripts that were expressed got sequenced, as all of the isolated RNA had been reverse transcribed. Produced via immunoSEQ multiplex PCR; TCRdb's table is partial and in-frame only. This sample has approximately 470,000 clones, with approximately 30% found just once. Sequencing was carried out using naive CD4+ T cells from blood. These receptors all come from a man aged 18 to 35 in good health.

The chain is built from TRBV30 and TRBJ2-7; TRBD1 might be the D (5 bases). Germline CDR1 reads GTSNPN; CDR2 reads SVGIG (reference sequence). The CDR3 contains 13 residues. Trimming removed 3 bases from V and 6 bases from J, with 15 bases in between. The CDR3 spells CAWRVSGRGEQYF. The DNA of the CDR3 is TGTGCCTGGAGGGTTTCCGGTAGGGGCGAGCAGTACTTC.

The chain carries TRBV28 and TRBJ2-5; D unresolved. The length of the CDR3 is 11 residues. From germline, CDR1 is MDHEN and CDR2 SYDVKM. V was trimmed by 6 bases and J by 5 bases, leaving 7 bases between them. CDR3 region: CASSRPETQYF. In DNA, the CDR3 is TGTGCCAGCAGCCGCCCGGAGACCCAGTACTTC.

This chain joins TRBV5-6 and TRBJ1-2, with 10 bases identical to TRBD1. Trimming took 4 bases from V and 4 from J; bases not matched to a gene: 7. The CDR3 is 15 amino acids. Germline lookup yields CDR1 SGHDT and CDR2 YYEEEE. CDR3 amino acids: CASSEGQGMGYGYTF. The CDR3 region has the DNA TGTGCCAGCAGCGAGGGACAGGGGATGGGCTATGGCTACACCTTC.

This clone was found a few times. V and J are TRBV2 and TRBJ2-6, with 7 nucleotides matching TRBD1. This CDR3 has 17 amino acids. Looked up from germline, CDR1 is SNHLY and CDR2 is FYNNEI. The junction had 10 bases not matched to a gene; V was cut back by 8 bases and J by 0 bases. As DNA, the CDR3 is TGTGCCAGCGGGACCAGGGGGATCTCCTCTGGGGCCAACGTCCTGACTTTC. As protein: CASGTRGISSGANVLTF.

This clone appeared a few times. The rearrangement links TRBV10-3 to TRBJ1-1; no firm D call. Trimming shortened V by 0 bases and J by 3 bases, and 8 bases separated the two germline ends. CDR1 is ENHRY and CDR2 is SYGVKD in the germline V gene. There are 14 residues in the CDR3. CDR3 bases: TGTGCCATCAGTGAGTCCCGGCGGGACACTGAAGCTTTCTTT. Its protein is CAISESRRDTEAFF.

This clone came up a few times. Other DNA sequences within the sample encode an identical CDR3. V gene TRBV30 combines with J gene TRBJ2-7; 10 bases match TRBD1. Germline V CDR1 and CDR2: GTSNPN, SVGIG (reference sequence). The V gene end was trimmed by 0 bases and the J gene end by 4 bases; junction bases not matched to a gene: 3. The CDR3 is made up of 14 amino acids. Here the CDR3 DNA reads TGTGCCTGGAGTGTCGGGACAGGGGAGTACGAGCAGTACTTC. This codes for CAWSVGTGEYEQYF.

This clone was seen more than once but under ten times. The rearrangement joins TRBV30 to TRBJ1-1; D is unresolved. The V gene lost 2 bases and the J gene lost 1 base, with 11 bases spanning the gap. The CDR3 extends over 14 amino acids. Germline V gives CDR1 GTSNPN, CDR2 SVGIG (reference sequence). CDR3 sequence: CAWSYLRGNTEAFF. The CDR3 DNA reads as TGTGCCTGGAGTTACCTCCGGGGGAACACTGAAGCTTTCTTT. The full variable domain, rest sourced from reference TRBV30 and TRBJ1-1, is SQTIHQWPATLVQPVGSPLSLECTVEGTSNPNLYWYRQAAGRGLQLLFYSVGIGQISSEVPQNLSASRPQDRQFILSSKKLLLSDSGFYLCAWSYLRGNTEAFFGQGTRLTVV.

This clone has more than one count but fewer than ten. V usage is TRBV18 and J usage is TRBJ2-1; TRBD2 agrees at 8 bases. V lost 3 bases, J lost 2 bases, and 6 bases stayed unmatched. Per germline, CDR1 KGHSH and CDR2 LQKENI. The CDR3 covers 16 residues. The CDR3 here is CASSPSSGVTYNEQFF. CDR3 coding DNA: TGTGCCAGCTCACCTAGTAGCGGGGTGACCTACAATGAGCAGTTCTTC.

This clone was seen only a few times. The chain is built from TRBV7-2 and TRBJ2-7, with D unresolved. The CDR3 totals 12 residues. Per germline, CDR1 SGHTA and CDR2 FQGNSA. The V end lost 3 bases, the J end lost 6 bases, and 9 bases lay between the germline ends. The CDR3 DNA follows: TGTGCCAGCAGCTTTGGGATGGTCGAGCAGTACTTC. It translates to CASSFGMVEQYF.

This clone came up a few times. The chain couples TRBV7-9 to TRBJ2-1; TRBD1 might be the D (5 bases). This CDR3 has 16 residues. The V gene lost 1 base and the J gene lost 0 bases, with 10 bases spanning the gap. CDR1 is SEHNR, CDR2 FQNEAQ, per germline (reference sequence). CDR3 DNA: TGTGCCAGCAGCTTAGGGGGCAGGAGCTCCTACAATGAGCAGTTCTTC. As protein: CASSLGGRSSYNEQFF.

This clone was picked up a small number of times. V is TRBV29-1 and J is TRBJ1-1, with TRBD1 matching over 9 bases. Germline V CDR1 and CDR2: SQVTM, ANQGSEA. The CDR3 has 14 residues. V was clipped by 7 bases and J by 4 bases; unmatched bases: 10. The CDR3 nucleotides are TGCAGCGCACGCCGGGACAGGGTAATCACTGAAGCTTTCTTT. Translating it yields CSARRDRVITEAFF.

This clone was seen only a few times. This chain links TRBV7-3 with TRBJ2-1, with D possibly TRBD1 on 5 matching bases. This CDR3 contains 15 residues. Per the germline V gene, CDR1 is SGHTA and CDR2 is FQGTGA. Trimming pared 5 bases from V and 2 bases from J, leaving 13 bases between. For the CDR3, the DNA is TGTGCCAGCAGCCGAGACAGTTCCGCCTACAATGAGCAGTTCTTC. Amino acid sequence: CASSRDSSAYNEQFF.

V usage is TRBV5-4 and J usage is TRBJ2-5; 10 nucleotides align to TRBD2. J was trimmed by 5 bases and V by 0 bases; bases with no gene match: 1. CDR3 length: 14 residues. Looked up from germline, CDR1 is SGHNT and CDR2 is YYREEE (reference sequence). CDR3: CASSLATSGETQYF. CDR3 coding DNA: TGTGCCAGCAGCTTGGCGACTAGCGGGGAGACCCAGTACTTC.